Shown below are 30 T cell receptor beta chains from a single sample sequenced in a study of CD8 T cells in ankylosing spondylitis. TCRdb recomputed calls from the 5' RACE reads with MiXCR, one row per CDR3 protein. The sample records roughly 100,000 distinct CDR3 sequences, more than 20% being singletons. The source material was synovial fluid, either unsorted or a sorted T cell fraction (not recorded which). These receptors all stem from a male donor with ankylosing spondylitis.

This clonotype was recorded only once. The chain is built from TRBV15 and TRBJ2-7; tentatively, D is TRBD1 (5 bases). Trimming removed 7 bases at V and 0 bases at J, with 13 bases between. CDR1 and CDR2 (germline): LNHNV, YYDKDF (reference sequence). The CDR3 is 14 amino acids. The CDR3 reads CATKRQQSSYEQYF. The DNA for the CDR3 is TGTGCCACCAAGAGACAGCAGAGCTCCTACGAGCAGTACTTC.

This clonotype was seen more than once but under ten times. This chain uses TRBV12-3 or TRBV12-4 with TRBJ2-5; perhaps D is TRBD1 or TRBD2 (5 bases each). V lost 11 bases and J 1 base, leaving 17 bases between the germline ends. The CDR3 spans 14 residues. The CDR3 DNA is TGTGCCGTAACTCGGGGCAGCCTCCAAGAGACCCAGTACTTC. Its protein product is CAVTRGSLQETQYF.

This clonotype appeared a single time. The chain has TRBV7-9 and TRBJ2-3; TRBD2 matches 11 bases. With 6 bases clipped from V and 2 bases from J, the junction kept 7 bases outside the gene matches. Germline values: CDR1 SEHNR, CDR2 FQNEAQ (reference sequence). The CDR3 loop spans 16 amino acids. CDR3 amino acids: CASSPGLAGFTDTQYF. The DNA of the CDR3 is TGTGCCAGCAGTCCCGGACTAGCGGGTTTCACAGATACGCAGTATTTT.

Many counts were recorded for this clonotype. The chain employs TRBV7-9 and TRBJ1-1; no clear D gene. Germline values: CDR1 SEHNR, CDR2 FQNEAQ (reference sequence). The germline V and J ends were trimmed by 2 bases and 5 bases, with 9 bases remaining between them. The CDR3 has 13 amino acids. The CDR3: CASSLPHTTEAFF. The CDR3 DNA follows: TGTGCCAGCAGCTTACCTCACACGACTGAAGCTTTCTTT. Combining the CDR3 with reference TRBV7-9 and TRBJ1-1 gives the whole variable domain DTGVSQNPRHKITKRGQNVTFRCDPISEHNRLYWYRQTLGQGPEFLTYFQNEAQLEKSRLLSDRFSAERPKGSFSTLEIQRTEQGDSAMYLCASSLPHTTEAFFGQGTRLTVV.

This clonotype was found a few times. The CDR3 region is CASSHGLAGVEAYNEQFF. In DNA, the CDR3 is TGTGCCAGCAGCCACGGACTAGCGGGAGTGGAAGCCTACAATGAGCAGTTCTTC. The chain employs TRBV11-1 and TRBJ2-1; 13 bases are shared with TRBD2. The CDR3 loop spans 18 amino acids. The germline V gene has CDR1 SGHAT and CDR2 FQDESV (reference sequence). V lost 5 bases to trimming and J lost 2 bases; unmatched junction nucleotides: 9.

The CDR3 sequence: CSARVTSGSQEGYNEQFF. In DNA, the CDR3 is TGCAGTGCTAGGGTGACTAGCGGGAGTCAGGAGGGCTACAATGAGCAGTTCTTC. This chain joins TRBV20-1 and TRBJ2-1, with TRBD2 identical over 12 bases. The germline gives CDR1 DFQATT, CDR2 SNEGSKA (reference sequence). CDR3 size: 18 residues. Trimming at V came to 3 bases and at J to 3 bases, leaving 12 bases not matched to a gene.

The V gene is TRBV2, the J gene TRBJ2-1, with 8 bases fitting TRBD2. V lost 3 bases to trimming and J lost 2 bases; unmatched junction nucleotides: 3. The CDR3 loop spans 15 amino acids. Germline assignment: CDR1 SNHLY and CDR2 FYNNEI. The DNA of the CDR3 is TGTGCCAGCAGTGAGGTACTAGCGGCCTACAATGAGCAGTTCTTC. Its translation: CASSEVLAAYNEQFF.

This clonotype was recorded a few times. The chain carries TRBV12-3 or TRBV12-4 and TRBJ2-7; D remains ambiguous. The CDR3 sequence is 12 residues long. The V end was cut by 3 bases, the J end by 6 bases, with 9 bases between. The CDR3 region has the DNA TGTGCCAGCAGTTTTAGACGCCTCGAGCAGTACTTC. It yields the protein CASSFRRLEQYF.

This clonotype was counted many times. This chain links TRBV29-1 with TRBJ1-1, with D possibly being TRBD1 (6 bases). The V and J ends lost 6 bases and 2 bases respectively, with 13 bases between them. Germline CDR1 SQVTM, CDR2 ANQGSEA. CDR3 length: 13 residues. The CDR3 protein is CSVRGGSNTEAFF. CDR3 nucleotides: TGCAGCGTACGGGGGGGCTCAAACACTGAAGCTTTCTTT.

V and J are TRBV12-3 or TRBV12-4 and TRBJ1-5; TRBD1 might be the D (5 bases). Trimming took off 4 bases at V and 0 bases at J, with 7 bases between the two ends. CDR3 size: 14 residues. Here the CDR3 reads CASSSGNSNQPQHF. The CDR3 region has the DNA TGTGCCAGCAGTTCAGGGAATAGCAATCAGCCCCAGCATTTT.

This clonotype appeared many times. The chain links TRBV4-1 to TRBJ1-4; 8 nucleotides align to TRBD1. V trimming: 0 bases; J trimming: 8 bases; junction bases outside the gene matches: 14. Germline CDR1 reads MGHRA; CDR2 reads YSYEKL. The CDR3 covers 18 residues. The CDR3 here is CASSQDPATGVVREKLFF. The CDR3 nucleotides read TGCGCCAGCAGCCAAGATCCAGCGACAGGGGTAGTGCGAGAAAAACTGTTTTTT.

The CDR3 DNA sequence: TGTGCCACCAGTCCCGGACAGAACCAAGAGACCCAGTACTTC. Amino acids: CATSPGQNQETQYF. The chain joins TRBV24-1 to TRBJ2-5; a weak D match, TRBD1 (6 bases). This CDR3 comprises 14 residues. Per the germline V gene, CDR1 is KGHDR and CDR2 is SFDVKD. Deletions cut 6 bases from V and 0 bases from J, with 10 bases between.

V and J are TRBV11-2 and TRBJ2-4; D possibly matches TRBD1 or TRBD2 (5 bases each). The CDR3 has 18 amino acids. V lost 5 bases and J lost 0, with 20 bases in between. The germline gives CDR1 SGHAT, CDR2 FQNNGV. In nucleotides, the CDR3 is TGTGCCAGCAGCCAGAGGGCCACAGGCGACCTAGCCAAAAACATTCAGTACTTC. Its protein product is CASSQRATGDLAKNIQYF.

This clonotype was recorded many times. The J gene is TRBJ1-5, the V gene TRBV7-8; the D is unclear. The germline V gene encodes CDR1 SGHVS and CDR2 FQNEAQ. This CDR3 is 16 amino acids long. V gave up 5 bases and J gave up 0 bases, with 14 bases separating them. The chain's CDR3 is CASSPTTVYSNQPQHF. In DNA form, the CDR3 reads TGTGCCAGCAGCCCCACAACGGTCTATAGCAATCAGCCCCAGCATTTT.

In its sample, this clonotype was seen many times. This rearrangement joins TRBV7-8 to TRBJ1-6; D ambiguous. This CDR3 is 13 amino acids long. V was shortened by 6 bases and J by 8 bases, with 11 bases between the two germline ends. CDR1 SGHVS and CDR2 FQNEAQ come from the germline V gene. The CDR3 DNA reads as TGTGCCAGCAGGCTTGACTGGGATTCACCCCTCCACTTT. Amino acids: CASRLDWDSPLHF.

V and J are TRBV15 and TRBJ1-1; TRBD1 matches 8 bases. J lost 1 base, V lost 1 base, and 2 bases had no gene match. Germline V gene sequence: CDR1 LNHNV, CDR2 YYDKDF (reference sequence). This CDR3 is 15 amino acids long. This CDR3 is CATSRVTGGNTEAFF. The CDR3 DNA follows: TGTGCCACCAGCAGAGTAACAGGGGGGAACACTGAAGCTTTCTTT.

This clonotype appeared a few times. The chain is built from TRBV5-4 and TRBJ2-5; 7 bases are a match to TRBD2. The CDR3 is made up of 15 amino acids. Trimming at V came to 4 bases and at J to 2 bases, leaving 8 bases not matched to a gene. Germline V gene data show CDR1 as SGHNT and CDR2 as YYREEE (reference sequence). The CDR3 sequence is CASSPRSSGQETQYF. The CDR3 bases are TGTGCCAGCAGCCCACGGTCTAGCGGACAAGAGACCCAGTACTTC.

Many counts were recorded for this clonotype. The chain employs TRBV28 and TRBJ2-5, with D possibly matching TRBD1 (6 bases). In germline, CDR1 is MDHEN, CDR2 SYDVKM. CDR3 size: 12 residues. The ends were cut back, 11 bases at V and 1 base at J, with 11 bases in the middle. CDR3 sequence reads: CAVTGLQETQYF. CDR3 sequence (DNA): TGTGCCGTGACAGGACTCCAAGAGACCCAGTACTTC.

This clonotype was seen more than once but under ten times. V and J are TRBV4-2 and TRBJ2-3, with 10 bases identical to TRBD1. The V segment lost 0 bases and the J segment 3 bases; nucleotides outside the gene matches: 3. CDR1 is LGHNA and CDR2 is YNFKEQ in the germline V gene. The CDR3 is 16 amino acids. The CDR3 loop is CASSQEDRGRTDTQYF. Here the CDR3 DNA reads TGTGCCAGCAGCCAAGAAGACAGGGGGCGGACAGATACGCAGTATTTT.

This clonotype was counted a few times. The gene calls are TRBV20-1 and TRBJ2-2; 8 bases are shared with TRBD1. Germline V gene lookup returns CDR1 DFQATT and CDR2 SNEGSKA (reference sequence). V trimming: 4 bases; J trimming: 5 bases; junction bases outside the gene matches: 6. The CDR3 spans 14 residues. The DNA for the CDR3 is TGCAGTGCTACCCAGGGGGCTAATACCGGGGAGCTGTTTTTT. It is translated as CSATQGANTGELFF.

The genes are TRBV2 and TRBJ1-6; D unclear. Germline CDR1 SNHLY, CDR2 FYNNEI. Trimming pared 6 bases from V and 14 bases from J, leaving 17 bases between. There are 13 residues in the CDR3. The CDR3 DNA sequence: TGTGCCAGCAGGAGGCCCTGGGCGGAGGCCCTCCACTTT. This gives the protein CASRRPWAEALHF. Variable domain in full (rest from reference TRBV2 and TRBJ1-6): EPEVTQTPSHQVTQMGQEVILRCVPISNHLYFYWYRQILGQKVEFLVSFYNNEISEKSEIFDDQFSVERPDGSNFTLKIRSTKLEDSAMYFCASRRPWAEALHFGNGTRLTVT.

V usage is TRBV7-6 and J usage is TRBJ1-3, with 9 bases fitting TRBD1. CDR1 SGHVS and CDR2 FNYEAQ come from the germline V gene. J lost 3 bases, V lost 5 bases, and 8 bases had no gene match. The CDR3 runs 16 residues. The CDR3 DNA sequence: TGTGCCAGCAGCCCCTCGACAGGGGGGGGTGGAAACACCATATATTTT. As protein: CASSPSTGGGGNTIYF.

This CDR3 is CASSLGGQGLYEQFF. The CDR3 DNA reads as TGTGCCAGCAGCTTGGGCGGACAGGGATTGTATGAGCAGTTCTTC. The chain is built from TRBV5-6 and TRBJ2-1; 8 nucleotides line up with TRBD1. This CDR3 contains 15 residues. Germline trimming cut 0 bases from V and 8 bases from J; bases unmatched to any gene: 7. Germline CDR1 and CDR2: SGHDT and YYEEEE.

In its sample, this clonotype was seen a few times. The chain couples TRBV7-9 to TRBJ2-2; unclear D gene. Germline-derived CDR1 and CDR2 are SEHNR and FQNEAQ (reference sequence). V lost 3 bases and J 6 bases, leaving 11 bases between the germline ends. The CDR3 covers 14 residues. In nucleotides, the CDR3 is TGTGCCAGCAGCTTTAACATTGGGGCCGGGGAGCTGTTTTTT. This gives the protein CASSFNIGAGELFF.

This CDR3 reads CASSPLHTDTQYF. CDR3 nucleotides: TGTGCCAGCTCACCACTTCACACAGATACGCAGTATTTT. The chain recombines TRBV18 with TRBJ2-3, with D hard to call. Germline CDR1 and CDR2: KGHSH and LQKENI. Trimming shortened V by 1 base and J by 2 bases, and 4 bases separated the two germline ends. The CDR3 consists of 13 residues.

The table lists this clonotype with many counts. The chain has TRBV18 and TRBJ2-1, with TRBD1 matching over 8 bases. J was trimmed by 4 bases and V by 6 bases; bases with no gene match: 5. This CDR3 has 14 residues. CDR1 is KGHSH, CDR2 LQKENI, per germline. In DNA, the CDR3 is TGTGCCAGCTCGCCGACAGGGGTATACAATGAGCAGTTCTTC. It codes for CASSPTGVYNEQFF.

This clonotype came up a few times. The CDR3 nucleotides read TGTGCCAGCAGTCCCGGGACTAGCGATTACAATGAGCAGTTCTTC. Protein product: CASSPGTSDYNEQFF. The rearrangement links TRBV12-3 or TRBV12-4 to TRBJ2-1; TRBD2 aligns across 10 bases. V trimming: 5 bases; J trimming: 4 bases; junction bases outside the gene matches: 5. The CDR3 sequence is 15 residues long.

This chain joins TRBV6-2 or TRBV6-3 and TRBJ2-7; D is uncertain. Germline values: CDR1 MNHEY, CDR2 SVGEGT. The V and J ends lost 0 bases and 1 base respectively, with 1 base between them. The CDR3 sequence is 12 residues long. For the CDR3, the DNA is TGTGCCAGCAGTTACTCTTCCTACGAGCAGTACTTC. Protein sequence: CASSYSSYEQYF.

V is TRBV12-3 or TRBV12-4 and J is TRBJ2-3; 7 bases line up with TRBD2. The trim removed 0 bases at V and 1 base at J, leaving 4 bases unmatched. The CDR3 extends over 16 amino acids. Written as DNA, the CDR3 is TGTGCCAGCAGTTTAGCGCTTCTAGCGGGCACAGATACGCAGTATTTT. As protein: CASSLALLAGTDTQYF.

This rearrangement joins TRBV3-1 to TRBJ1-6, with TRBD1 as a possible D gene (6 bases). The length of the CDR3 is 15 residues. With 3 bases removed from V and 9 bases from J, the gap between germline ends came to 15 bases. Germline loops: CDR1 LGHDT, CDR2 YNNKEL (reference sequence). The chain's CDR3 is CASSQMTGIPSPLHF. DNA for the CDR3: TGTGCCAGCAGCCAGATGACAGGAATACCTTCACCCCTCCACTTT.